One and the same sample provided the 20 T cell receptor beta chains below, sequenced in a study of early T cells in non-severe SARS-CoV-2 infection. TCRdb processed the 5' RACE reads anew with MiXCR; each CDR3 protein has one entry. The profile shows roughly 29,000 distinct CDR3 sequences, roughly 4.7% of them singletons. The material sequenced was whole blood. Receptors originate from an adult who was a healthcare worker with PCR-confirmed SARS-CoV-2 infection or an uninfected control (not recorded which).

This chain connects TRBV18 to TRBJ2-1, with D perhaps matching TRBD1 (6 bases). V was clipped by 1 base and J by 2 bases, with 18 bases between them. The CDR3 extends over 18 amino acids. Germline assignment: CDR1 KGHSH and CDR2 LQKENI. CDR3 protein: CASSPRGSGQRAYNEQFF. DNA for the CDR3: TGTGCCAGCTCACCACGGGGTTCGGGACAAAGAGCCTACAATGAGCAGTTCTTC.

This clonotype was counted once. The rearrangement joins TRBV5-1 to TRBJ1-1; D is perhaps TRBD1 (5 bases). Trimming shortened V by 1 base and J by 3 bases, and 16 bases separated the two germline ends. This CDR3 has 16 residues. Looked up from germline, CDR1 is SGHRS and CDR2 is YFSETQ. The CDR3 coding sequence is TGCGCCAGCAGCTTGCCCCGCGGGGGACTGCACACTGAAGCTTTCTTT. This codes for CASSLPRGGLHTEAFF.

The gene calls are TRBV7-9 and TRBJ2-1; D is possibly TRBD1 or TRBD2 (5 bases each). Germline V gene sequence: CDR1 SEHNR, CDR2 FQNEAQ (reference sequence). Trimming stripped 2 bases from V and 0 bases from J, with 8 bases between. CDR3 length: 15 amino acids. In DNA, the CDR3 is TGTGCCAGCAGCTTATGGGGGAGCTCCTACAATGAGCAGTTCTTC. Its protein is CASSLWGSSYNEQFF.

The CDR3 nucleotides are TGCAGCGCCTCCGCAACGACCGCTACCTACGAGCAGTACTTC. This gives the protein CSASATTATYEQYF. The V call is TRBV29-1, the J call TRBJ2-7; D is unresolved. The germline gives CDR1 SQVTM, CDR2 ANQGSEA. Trimming left V 7 bases short and J 2 bases short, with 18 bases between. The CDR3 covers 14 residues.

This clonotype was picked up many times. The CDR3 loop is CASSLNRAGQETQYF. DNA for the CDR3: TGTGCCAGCAGCTTAAATCGGGCAGGGCAAGAGACCCAGTACTTC. The chain is built from TRBV11-2 and TRBJ2-5; a weak D match, TRBD1 (5 bases). This CDR3 is built from 15 residues. CDR1 and CDR2 (germline): SGHAT, FQNNGV. Trimming cost V 2 bases and J 2 bases, with 12 bases left between them.

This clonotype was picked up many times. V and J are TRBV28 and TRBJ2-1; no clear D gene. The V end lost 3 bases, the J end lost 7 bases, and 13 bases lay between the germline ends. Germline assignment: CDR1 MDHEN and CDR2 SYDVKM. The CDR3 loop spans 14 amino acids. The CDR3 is CASSFFGLGNEQFF. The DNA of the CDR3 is TGTGCCAGCAGTTTCTTTGGGTTGGGAAATGAGCAGTTCTTC.

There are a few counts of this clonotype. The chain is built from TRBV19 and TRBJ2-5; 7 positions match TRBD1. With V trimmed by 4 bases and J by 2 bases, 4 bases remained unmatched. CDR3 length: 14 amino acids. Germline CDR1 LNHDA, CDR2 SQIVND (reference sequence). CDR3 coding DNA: TGTGCCAGTAGTACGAGGGACAGACAAGAGACCCAGTACTTC. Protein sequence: CASSTRDRQETQYF.

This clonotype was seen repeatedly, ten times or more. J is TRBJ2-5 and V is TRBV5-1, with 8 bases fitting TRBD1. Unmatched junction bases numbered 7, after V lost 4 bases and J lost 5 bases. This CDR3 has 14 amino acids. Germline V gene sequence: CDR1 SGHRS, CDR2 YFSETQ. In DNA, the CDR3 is TGCGCCAGCAGCCCGGACAGGGCGGGGGAGACCCAGTACTTC. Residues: CASSPDRAGETQYF.

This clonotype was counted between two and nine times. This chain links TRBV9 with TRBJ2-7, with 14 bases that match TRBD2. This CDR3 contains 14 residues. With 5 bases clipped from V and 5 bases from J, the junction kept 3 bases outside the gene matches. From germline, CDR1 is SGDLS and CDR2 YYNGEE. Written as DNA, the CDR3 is TGTGCCAGCAGTCTGGGACTAGCGGGGGACGAGCAGTACTTC. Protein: CASSLGLAGDEQYF.

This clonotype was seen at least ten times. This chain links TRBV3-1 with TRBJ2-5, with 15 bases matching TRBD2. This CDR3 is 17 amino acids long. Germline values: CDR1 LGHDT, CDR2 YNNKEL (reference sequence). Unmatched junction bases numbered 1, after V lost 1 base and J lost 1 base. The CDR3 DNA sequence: TGTGCCAGCAGCCAAGGGACTAGCGGGAGGGCCCAAGAGACCCAGTACTTC. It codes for CASSQGTSGRAQETQYF.

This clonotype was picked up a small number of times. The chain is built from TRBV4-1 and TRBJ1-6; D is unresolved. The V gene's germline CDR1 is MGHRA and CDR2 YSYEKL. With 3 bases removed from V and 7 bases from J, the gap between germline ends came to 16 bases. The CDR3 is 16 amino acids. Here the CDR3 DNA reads TGCGCCAGCAGCCAGACGACCGATAACTCGAATTCACCCCTCCACTTT. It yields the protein CASSQTTDNSNSPLHF.

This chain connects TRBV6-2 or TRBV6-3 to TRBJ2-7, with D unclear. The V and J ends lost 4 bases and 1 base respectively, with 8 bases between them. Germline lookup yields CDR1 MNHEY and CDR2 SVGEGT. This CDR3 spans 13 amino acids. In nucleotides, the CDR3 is TGTGCCAGCAGTTTGGCGGAATCCTACGAGCAGTACTTC. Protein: CASSLAESYEQYF.

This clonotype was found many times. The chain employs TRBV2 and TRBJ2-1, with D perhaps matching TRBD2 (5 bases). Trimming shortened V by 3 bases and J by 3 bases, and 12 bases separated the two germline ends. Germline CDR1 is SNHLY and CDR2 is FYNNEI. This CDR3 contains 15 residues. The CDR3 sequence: CASSDGRGFYNEQFF. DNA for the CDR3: TGTGCCAGCAGTGACGGTCGGGGATTCTACAATGAGCAGTTCTTC.

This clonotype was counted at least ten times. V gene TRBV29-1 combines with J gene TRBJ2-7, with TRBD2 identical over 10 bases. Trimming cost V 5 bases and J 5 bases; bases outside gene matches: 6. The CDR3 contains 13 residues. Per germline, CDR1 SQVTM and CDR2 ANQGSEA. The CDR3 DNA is TGCAGCGTTTTTTCTAGCGGGAGAAACGAGCAGTACTTC. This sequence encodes CSVFSSGRNEQYF.

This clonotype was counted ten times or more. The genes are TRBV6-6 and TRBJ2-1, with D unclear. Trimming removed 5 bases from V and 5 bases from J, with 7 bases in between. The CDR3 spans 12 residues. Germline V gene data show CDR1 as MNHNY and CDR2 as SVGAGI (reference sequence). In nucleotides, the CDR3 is TGTGCCAGCAGTCCCCTTAACAATGAGCAGTTCTTC. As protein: CASSPLNNEQFF.

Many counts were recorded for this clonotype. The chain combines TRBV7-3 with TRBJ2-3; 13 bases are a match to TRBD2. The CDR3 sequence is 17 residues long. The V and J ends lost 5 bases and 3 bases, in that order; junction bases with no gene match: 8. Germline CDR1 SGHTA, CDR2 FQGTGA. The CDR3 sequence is CASSPLAGGPKTDTQYF. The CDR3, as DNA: TGTGCCAGCAGCCCACTAGCGGGGGGGCCTAAAACAGATACGCAGTATTTT.

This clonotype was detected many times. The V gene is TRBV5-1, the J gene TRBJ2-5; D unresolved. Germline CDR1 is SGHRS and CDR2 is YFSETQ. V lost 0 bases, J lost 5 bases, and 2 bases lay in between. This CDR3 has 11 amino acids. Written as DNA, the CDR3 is TGCGCCAGCAGCTTGGACGAGACCCAGTACTTC. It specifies CASSLDETQYF.

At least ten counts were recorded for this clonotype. CDR3 residues: CASSQGRVGANVLTF. CDR3 nucleotide sequence: TGCGCCAGCAGCCAGGGCCGGGTAGGGGCCAACGTCCTGACTTTC. The V call is TRBV4-1, the J call TRBJ2-6, with D hard to call. CDR1 is MGHRA and CDR2 is YSYEKL in the germline V gene. The CDR3 runs to 15 residues. The germline V and J ends were trimmed by 3 bases and 4 bases, with 10 bases remaining between them.

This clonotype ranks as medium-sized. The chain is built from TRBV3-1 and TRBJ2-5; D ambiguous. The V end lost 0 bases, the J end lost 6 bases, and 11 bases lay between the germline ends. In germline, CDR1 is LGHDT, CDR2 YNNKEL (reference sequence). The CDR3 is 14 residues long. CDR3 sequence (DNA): TGTGCCAGCAGCCAAGAGTTGGACGTGAAGACCCAGTACTTC. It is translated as CASSQELDVKTQYF.

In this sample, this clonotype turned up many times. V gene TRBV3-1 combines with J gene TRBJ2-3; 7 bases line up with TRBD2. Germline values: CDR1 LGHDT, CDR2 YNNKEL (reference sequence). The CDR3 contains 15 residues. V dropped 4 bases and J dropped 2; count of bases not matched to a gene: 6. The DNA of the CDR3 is TGTGCCAGCAGCCTATATGGGACTACCACAGATACGCAGTATTTT. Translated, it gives CASSLYGTTTDTQYF.